This entry features one T cell receptor (beta chain) sequence. Its specificity is unknown. The data originate from a study of cytomegalovirus exposure and HLA in healthy donors. Study observations and caveats: The classifier reportedly diagnosed cytomegalovirus status with high sensitivity and specificity.

Use of 60 Vbeta and 13 Jbeta primers characterized the PCR. Here immunoSEQ multiplex PCR was the method, and the copy in TCRdb shows in-frame clones only, minus some. Counted here are 100,000 to 150,000 clones, less than 85% occurring once; the ten biggest clones make up around 8.9%. The CDR3 is 14 residues long. V lost 5 bases, J lost 0 bases, and 11 bases lay in between. The V gene's germline CDR1 is GTSNPN and CDR2 SVGIG (reference sequence). This sequence originates from a man under 40 in good health and CMV-seropositive. The V gene is TRBV30, the J gene TRBJ1-3, with D perhaps matching TRBD1 (5 bases). The sequenced sample consisted of PBMCs. This CDR3 is CAWGGGTSGNTIYF. The CDR3 DNA reads as TGTGCCTGGGGAGGAGGGACCTCTGGAAACACCATATATTTT.